The 18 T cell receptor beta chains presented below share a single source sample, sequenced in a study of blood T cell repertoires in COVID-19 (TCRdb year 2020). Library preparation was by the immunoSEQ multiplex PCR assay. The table comes from immuneACCESS by way of TCRdb, which keeps in-frame sequences with V and J called. Part of the clones is missing from these tables; in studies checked, under half for an unresolved V gene and the rest for unknown reasons. The sample contains 150,000 to 200,000 clones, approximately 91% of them found a single time. Of the sample, less than 2.5% is held by the ten largest clones. The sequenced sample consisted of peripheral blood. The receptors stem from a man aged 18 to 35 with acute or convalescent COVID-19.

The chain joins TRBV19 to TRBJ1-2; D remains unclear. The length of the CDR3 is 15 residues. The V end was cut by 7 bases, the J end by 0 bases, with 15 bases between. Germline CDR1 LNHDA, CDR2 SQIVND (reference sequence). CDR3 nucleotides: TGTGCCAGTAAGGTCGGAGAGCTTACTAACTATGGCTACACCTTC. Its translation is CASKVGELTNYGYTF.

The chain is built from TRBV12-5 and TRBJ1-5, with TRBD1 matching 7 bases. Germline CDR1 and CDR2: LGHNT and FRNRAP. The CDR3 consists of 14 residues. V was pared by 7 bases and J by 5 bases, with 8 bases of the junction left unmatched. CDR3 nucleotide sequence: TGTGCTAGTGCCAATCAGGGGGTCGATCAGCCCCAGCATTTT. Amino acids: CASANQGVDQPQHF.

The CDR3 protein is CASSSIQEREETQYF. As DNA, the CDR3 is TGCGCCAGCAGCTCTATACAGGAGAGAGAAGAGACCCAGTACTTC. The chain combines TRBV10-2 with TRBJ2-5, with a possible D match to TRBD1 (5 bases). The CDR3 has 15 residues. V dropped 6 bases and J dropped 3 bases, with 17 bases sitting between them. Germline V gives CDR1 WSHSY, CDR2 SAAADI.

The V gene is TRBV7-2, the J gene TRBJ1-4; maybe TRBD1 (6 bases). Germline lookup yields CDR1 SGHTA and CDR2 FQGNSA. The CDR3 has 15 amino acids. Trimming removed 5 bases from V and 6 bases from J, with 16 bases in between. The CDR3 region is CASSPRGYRDEKLFF. CDR3 DNA: TGTGCCAGCAGCCCCCGAGGGTACAGGGATGAAAAACTGTTTTTT.

This chain connects TRBV24-1 to TRBJ2-3; 7 nucleotides line up with TRBD2. V shed 5 bases, J shed 1 base, and the junction held 5 bases outside the gene matches. CDR3 length: 15 amino acids. Per germline, CDR1 KGHDR and CDR2 SFDVKD. The CDR3 DNA reads TGTGCCACCAGTGTGGGAGGGTCCGGCACAGATACGCAGTATTTT. Protein: CATSVGGSGTDTQYF.

The rearrangement links TRBV27 to TRBJ2-1, with a tentative D call TRBD1 (6 bases). Germline loops: CDR1 MNHEY, CDR2 SMNVEV (reference sequence). V was shortened by 2 bases and J by 10 bases, with 12 bases between the two germline ends. There are 13 residues in the CDR3. CDR3 in DNA: TGTGCCAGCAGTTTAGGGGGCCGGCGCGAGCAGTTCTTC. Its protein is CASSLGGRREQFF.

This sequence joins TRBV5-1 and TRBJ2-2; TRBD1 agrees at 11 bases. J lost 4 bases, V lost 4 bases, and 6 bases had no gene match. The length of the CDR3 is 16 residues. The V gene's germline CDR1 is SGHRS and CDR2 YFSETQ. CDR3 protein: CASSPPGTGGTGELFF. CDR3 sequence (DNA): TGCGCCAGCAGCCCTCCCGGGACAGGGGGCACCGGGGAGCTGTTTTTT. The full variable domain, rest sourced from reference TRBV5-1 and TRBJ2-2, is KAGVTQTPRYLIKTRGQQVTLSCSPISGHRSVSWYQQTPGQGLQFLFEYFSETQRNKGNFPGRFSGRQFSNSRSEMNVSTLELGDSALYLCASSPPGTGGTGELFFGEGSRLTVL.

The count of this clone is one. The chain carries TRBV7-9 and TRBJ2-7; maybe TRBD1 (6 bases). Germline V gene data show CDR1 as SEHNR and CDR2 as FQNEAQ (reference sequence). The length of the CDR3 is 14 residues. The V gene lost 5 bases and the J gene lost 4 bases, with 15 bases spanning the gap. The CDR3 DNA follows: TGTGCCAGCAGCCCAGGGGCTCCAAGATACGAGCAGTACTTC. This translates into CASSPGAPRYEQYF.

The chain couples TRBV4-2 to TRBJ1-2; D not resolved. The CDR3 has 13 residues. Germline V lookup: CDR1 LGHNA, CDR2 YNFKEQ. V was clipped by 0 bases and J by 3 bases, with 5 bases between them. The CDR3 sequence is CASSQDLDYGYTF. CDR3 bases: TGTGCCAGCAGCCAAGATTTAGACTATGGCTACACCTTC.

The chain combines TRBV7-9 with TRBJ2-1; unclear D gene. Germline CDR1 is SEHNR and CDR2 is FQNEAQ (reference sequence). V was clipped by 7 bases and J by 4 bases, with 5 bases between them. CDR3 length: 11 amino acids. The CDR3 loop reads CASKEYNEQFF. The DNA for the CDR3 is TGTGCCAGCAAGGAGTACAATGAGCAGTTCTTC.

J is TRBJ2-5 and V is TRBV15; D may be TRBD1 (5 bases). The CDR3 has 16 amino acids. The V gene lost 0 bases and the J gene lost 4 bases, with 15 bases spanning the gap. In germline, CDR1 is LNHNV, CDR2 YYDKDF (reference sequence). CDR3 bases: TGTGCCACCAGCAGAGATCATGAAGGGGTTCGAGAGACCCAGTACTTC. It translates to CATSRDHEGVRETQYF.

The chain joins TRBV2 to TRBJ2-5; 9 nucleotides match TRBD2. CDR1 SNHLY and CDR2 FYNNEI come from the germline V gene. V lost 4 bases, J lost 4 bases, and 4 bases stayed unmatched. The CDR3 is 14 amino acids. CDR3 sequence: CASSGLAGRETQYF. The CDR3 region has the DNA TGTGCCAGCAGTGGGCTAGCGGGAAGAGAGACCCAGTACTTC. Drawing the rest from reference TRBV2 and TRBJ2-5, the complete variable domain is EPEVTQTPSHQVTQMGQEVILRCVPISNHLYFYWYRQILGQKVEFLVSFYNNEISEKSEIFDDQFSVERPDGSNFTLKIRSTKLEDSAMYFCASSGLAGRETQYFGPGTRLLVL.

The chain links TRBV7-2 to TRBJ2-3; 8 nucleotides line up with TRBD2. The CDR3 contains 15 residues. Germline values: CDR1 SGHTA, CDR2 FQGNSA. V gave up 8 bases and J gave up 5 bases; unmatched junction bases: 12. CDR3 region: CASSRLASVIDTQYF. In DNA, the CDR3 is TGTGCCAGCTCCCGACTAGCGAGTGTGATAGATACGCAGTATTTT.

The chain carries TRBV30 and TRBJ2-7; perhaps TRBD2 as D (6 bases). The V end was cut by 3 bases, the J end by 4 bases, with 13 bases between. This CDR3 is 13 amino acids long. The germline V gene encodes CDR1 GTSNPN and CDR2 SVGIG (reference sequence). In nucleotides, the CDR3 is TGTGCCTGGAGCGCGGATCTAGCGTACGAGCAGTACTTC. It encodes CAWSADLAYEQYF.

The chain employs TRBV5-1 and TRBJ2-7; D possibly corresponds to TRBD2 (6 bases). The CDR3 length is 15 residues. Germline V gene sequence: CDR1 SGHRS, CDR2 YFSETQ. V was pared by 4 bases and J by 0 bases, with 14 bases between. As DNA, the CDR3 is TGCGCCAGCAGCCCCCGGGGGACGGACTCCTACGAGCAGTACTTC. Protein sequence: CASSPRGTDSYEQYF.

The chain couples TRBV30 to TRBJ1-2, with 7 bases that match TRBD1. V was pared by 3 bases and J by 6 bases, with 10 bases of the junction left unmatched. This CDR3 is 14 amino acids long. The V gene's germline CDR1 is GTSNPN and CDR2 SVGIG (reference sequence). The CDR3 bases are TGTGCCTGGAGCCCGGGACAGTCAATAGATGGCTACACCTTC. It encodes CAWSPGQSIDGYTF.

This clone was counted a single time. The CDR3 is CASSFTGSGANVLTF. CDR3 DNA: TGTGCCAGCAGTTTCACAGGATCTGGGGCCAACGTCCTGACTTTC. The chain recombines TRBV28 with TRBJ2-6; D is possibly TRBD1 (5 bases). The length of the CDR3 is 15 residues. V was shortened by 3 bases and J by 1 base, with 7 bases between the two germline ends. Germline CDR1 and CDR2: MDHEN and SYDVKM.

V is TRBV5-1 and J is TRBJ1-3; weak D call: TRBD1 (5 bases). In germline, CDR1 is SGHRS, CDR2 YFSETQ. The V and J ends lost 3 bases and 2 bases respectively, with 12 bases between them. This CDR3 has 15 residues. The CDR3 nucleotides read TGCGCCAGCAGCTCCCTTGGGGGGGCTGGAAACACCATATATTTT. Translating gives CASSSLGGAGNTIYF. Using reference TRBV5-1 and TRBJ1-3 for the parts outside the CDR3, the full variable domain is KAGVTQTPRYLIKTRGQQVTLSCSPISGHRSVSWYQQTPGQGLQFLFEYFSETQRNKGNFPGRFSGRQFSNSRSEMNVSTLELGDSALYLCASSSLGGAGNTIYFGEGSWLTVV.